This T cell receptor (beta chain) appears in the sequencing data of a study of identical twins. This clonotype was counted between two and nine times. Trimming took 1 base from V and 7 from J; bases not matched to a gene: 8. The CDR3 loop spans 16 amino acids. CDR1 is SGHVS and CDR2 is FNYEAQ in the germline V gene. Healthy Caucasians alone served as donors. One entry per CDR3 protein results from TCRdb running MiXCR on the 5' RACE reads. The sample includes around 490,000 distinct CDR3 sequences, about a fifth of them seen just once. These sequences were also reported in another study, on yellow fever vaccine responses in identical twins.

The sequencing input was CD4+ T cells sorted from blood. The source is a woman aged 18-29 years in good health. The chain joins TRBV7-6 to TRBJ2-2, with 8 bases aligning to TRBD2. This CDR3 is CASSLESGRAGGELFF. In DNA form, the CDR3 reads TGTGCCAGCAGCTTAGAGTCCGGGAGGGCAGGCGGGGAGCTGTTTTTT.